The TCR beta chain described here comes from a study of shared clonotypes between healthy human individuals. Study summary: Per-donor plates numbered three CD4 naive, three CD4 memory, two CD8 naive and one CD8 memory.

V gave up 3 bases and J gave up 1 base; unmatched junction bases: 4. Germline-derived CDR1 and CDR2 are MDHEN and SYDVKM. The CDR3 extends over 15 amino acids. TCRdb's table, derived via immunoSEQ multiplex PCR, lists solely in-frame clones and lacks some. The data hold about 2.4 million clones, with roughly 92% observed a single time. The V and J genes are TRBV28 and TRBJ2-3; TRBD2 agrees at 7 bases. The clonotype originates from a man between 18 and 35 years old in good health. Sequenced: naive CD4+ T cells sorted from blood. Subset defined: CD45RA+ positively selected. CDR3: CASSFGGGGTDTQYF. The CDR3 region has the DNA TGTGCCAGCAGTTTCGGTGGGGGGGGCACAGATACGCAGTATTTT.